The T cell receptor beta chain described here comes from a study of type 1 regulatory T cells. Study background: This in vitro CD4 product, T-allo10, is enriched for Tr1 cells and alloantigen-specific.

This clonotype showed up many times. Its target is not known. Trimming took 2 bases from V and 5 from J; bases not matched to a gene: 2. CDR1 and CDR2 (germline): SNHLY, FYNNEI. The CDR3 consists of 15 residues. T-allo10 cells from the graft donor were described as anergic, host-alloantigen-specific, and alloantigen-specific suppressors. TCRdb processed the reads anew with MiXCR; each CDR3 protein has one entry. The table lists around 62,000 distinct CDR3 sequences, 63% of them singletons, with about 7.3% in the top ten. This receptor was obtained from a human donor in good health. V gene TRBV2 combines with J gene TRBJ2-1, with TRBD1 matching over 11 bases. The specimen was cultured T cells, either the whole culture or a sorted T cell fraction (not recorded which). Subset given: Tr1-enriched cell product generated in vitro against host alloantigens. The CDR3, as DNA: TGTGCCAGCAGTGAATGGACAGGGGGCAACAATGAGCAGTTCTTC. Translating gives CASSEWTGGNNEQFF.